The rows below give T cell receptor beta chains drawn from one sample of a study of identifying expanded T cells in peripheral blood. Repertoires were generated with immunoSEQ multiplex PCR, while TCRdb's copy carries only in-frame clones and drops some. The sample carries roughly 120,000 clones, roughly 90% recorded once. Input material: blood. The receptors were sampled from a person aged 18-70 years in good health. The CDR3 runs from the conserved cysteine through the conserved F or W. Each record gives: J gene, V gene, D gene, clone size, CDR3 DNA, CDR3 protein. A D gene is named only where the DNA matches it firmly. Rows may omit the clone size; those that give it use once, few, many or a size class.

j_gene: TRBJ1-6; v_gene: TRBV27; d_gene: -; abundance: -; CDR3nt: TGTGCCAGCAGTTTATGGACGACAACCCCTTCACCCCTCCACTTT; CDR3aa: CASSLWTTTPSPLHF
j_gene: TRBJ2-7; v_gene: TRBV28; d_gene: -; abundance: -; CDR3nt: TGTGCCAGCAGTCCGTTCCCCACATACGAGCAGTACTTC; CDR3aa: CASSPFPTYEQYF
j_gene: TRBJ2-5; v_gene: TRBV15; d_gene: -; abundance: once; CDR3nt: TGTGCCACCAGCAGAGATAGTACGAGGAGGGAGACCCAGTACTTC; CDR3aa: CATSRDSTRRETQYF
j_gene: TRBJ2-1; v_gene: TRBV16; d_gene: TRBD2; abundance: -; CDR3nt: TGTGCCAGCAGCCAAATTTCTAGCGGGGGTGAGCAGTTCTTC; CDR3aa: CASSQISSGGEQFF
j_gene: TRBJ1-5; v_gene: TRBV6-1; d_gene: -; abundance: few; CDR3nt: TGTGCCAGCAGGGTTAGCAATCAGCCCCAGCATTTT; CDR3aa: CASRVSNQPQHF
j_gene: TRBJ2-5; v_gene: TRBV5-4; d_gene: -; abundance: -; CDR3nt: TGTGCCAGCAGCTCAGGGCCCCAAGAGACCCAGTACTTC; CDR3aa: CASSSGPQETQYF
j_gene: TRBJ2-2; v_gene: TRBV5-5; d_gene: TRBD2; abundance: -; CDR3nt: TGTGCCAGCAGCTTGGGGGCTAGCGGGGTCCACACCGGGGAGCTGTTTTTT; CDR3aa: CASSLGASGVHTGELFF
j_gene: TRBJ2-5; v_gene: TRBV10-3; d_gene: TRBD2; abundance: -; CDR3nt: TGTGCCATCAGTGTGGGGACTACAGTGGAGACCCAGTACTTC; CDR3aa: CAISVGTTVETQYF
j_gene: TRBJ2-7; v_gene: TRBV6-5; d_gene: -; abundance: -; CDR3nt: TGTGCCAGCACCCAGTCCCCCACCGGGCTATCCGAGCAGTACTTC; CDR3aa: CASTQSPTGLSEQYF
j_gene: TRBJ1-5; v_gene: TRBV29-1; d_gene: -; abundance: -; CDR3nt: TGCAGCGTTACTTTCCAGGGATGGAATCAGCCCCAGCATTTT; CDR3aa: CSVTFQGWNQPQHF
j_gene: TRBJ2-7; v_gene: TRBV28; d_gene: -; abundance: -; CDR3nt: TGTGCCAGCAGGACGGACAAGCTCTACGAGCAGTACTTC; CDR3aa: CASRTDKLYEQYF
j_gene: TRBJ1-1; v_gene: TRBV18; d_gene: -; abundance: -; CDR3nt: TGTGCCAGCTCTCCTGCGGCACGGGGCTGGGCTTTCTTT; CDR3aa: CASSPAARGWAFF
j_gene: TRBJ1-4; v_gene: TRBV5-4; d_gene: -; abundance: -; CDR3nt: TGTGCCAGCAGCTTGCGAGAGAATGAAAAACTGTTTTTT; CDR3aa: CASSLRENEKLFF
j_gene: TRBJ2-2; v_gene: TRBV4-1; d_gene: -; abundance: few; CDR3nt: TGCGCCAGCAGCCAAGTGGATCTAAGGTTCCGGAACACCGGGGAGCTGTTTTTT; CDR3aa: CASSQVDLRFRNTGELFF
j_gene: TRBJ1-1; v_gene: TRBV18; d_gene: -; abundance: -; CDR3nt: TGTGCCAGCTCACTAAACCCGCTCCTTGGGGGCACTGAAGCTTTCTTT; CDR3aa: CASSLNPLLGGTEAFF
j_gene: TRBJ2-1; v_gene: TRBV7-3; d_gene: -; abundance: -; CDR3nt: TGTGCCAGCAGCTTATCCTTAGCGTCGTACAATGAGCAGTTCTTC; CDR3aa: CASSLSLASYNEQFF
j_gene: TRBJ2-3; v_gene: TRBV29-1; d_gene: -; abundance: -; CDR3nt: TGCAGCGTTGACGCTACTAGCACAGATACGCAGTATTTT; CDR3aa: CSVDATSTDTQYF
j_gene: TRBJ2-7; v_gene: TRBV7-3; d_gene: -; abundance: -; CDR3nt: TGTGCCAGCAGCTCCCGGTACGAGCAGTACTTC; CDR3aa: CASSSRYEQYF
j_gene: TRBJ2-5; v_gene: TRBV18; d_gene: -; abundance: -; CDR3nt: TGTGCCAGCTCACAGGGGACCAAAAGAGAGACCCAGTACTTC; CDR3aa: CASSQGTKRETQYF
j_gene: TRBJ2-7; v_gene: TRBV6-1; d_gene: TRBD1; abundance: once; CDR3nt: TGTGCCAGCAGTGAGGGGAAGGGGACAGGGCGCTACGAGCAGTACTTC; CDR3aa: CASSEGKGTGRYEQYF
j_gene: TRBJ2-6; v_gene: TRBV2; d_gene: -; abundance: once; CDR3nt: TGTGCCAGCAGTGATTTGAGGGACTCTGGGGCCAACGTCCTGACTTTC; CDR3aa: CASSDLRDSGANVLTF
j_gene: TRBJ1-3; v_gene: TRBV30; d_gene: -; abundance: -; CDR3nt: TGTGCCTGGGATTTCGCTGGAAACACCATATATTTT; CDR3aa: CAWDFAGNTIYF
j_gene: TRBJ1-3; v_gene: TRBV5-6; d_gene: -; abundance: once; CDR3nt: TGTGCCAGCTTAGGCAGGGGCTCTGGAAACACCATATATTTT; CDR3aa: CASLGRGSGNTIYF
j_gene: TRBJ2-3; v_gene: TRBV9; d_gene: -; abundance: -; CDR3nt: TGTGCCAGCAGCGTAGCTGGGGGGGGCGGAGATACGCAGTATTTT; CDR3aa: CASSVAGGGGDTQYF
j_gene: TRBJ2-5; v_gene: TRBV19; d_gene: TRBD2; abundance: -; CDR3nt: TGTGCCACCGAGGGAGGGGCAGCAGAGACCCAGTACTTC; CDR3aa: CATEGGAAETQYF
j_gene: TRBJ1-6; v_gene: TRBV6-5; d_gene: -; abundance: -; CDR3nt: TGTGCCAGCAGTTACACGGCGTTGGGAAATTCACCCCTCCACTTT; CDR3aa: CASSYTALGNSPLHF
j_gene: TRBJ1-2; v_gene: TRBV7-9; d_gene: -; abundance: -; CDR3nt: TGTGCCAGCAGCCCCCCGGGTTCGTATGGCTACACCTTC; CDR3aa: CASSPPGSYGYTF
j_gene: TRBJ1-2; v_gene: TRBV4-1; d_gene: -; abundance: -; CDR3nt: TGCGCCAGCAGCCAAGATCTCCCACTACGCTATGGCTACACCTTC; CDR3aa: CASSQDLPLRYGYTF
j_gene: TRBJ1-5; v_gene: TRBV6-1; d_gene: -; abundance: -; CDR3nt: TGTGCCAGCAGCTTTGACTTGAGCAATCAGCCCCAGCATTTT; CDR3aa: CASSFDLSNQPQHF
j_gene: TRBJ1-2; v_gene: TRBV30; d_gene: TRBD1; abundance: -; CDR3nt: TGTGCCTGGAGGGGGGTCCCGGGACAGGGTCCGGGTGGCTACACCTTC; CDR3aa: CAWRGVPGQGPGGYTF
j_gene: TRBJ2-1; v_gene: TRBV6-4; d_gene: -; abundance: -; CDR3nt: TGTGCCAGCAGTGGTCCCTTATATAGCGCCCATGACAGTAATGAGCAGTTCTTC; CDR3aa: CASSGPLYSAHDSNEQFF
j_gene: TRBJ2-5; v_gene: TRBV10-3; d_gene: -; abundance: once; CDR3nt: TGTGCCATCAGTGAGTCGGGCTTTACGAGTAGACAAGAGACCCAGTACTTC; CDR3aa: CAISESGFTSRQETQYF
j_gene: TRBJ1-6; v_gene: TRBV15; d_gene: -; abundance: -; CDR3nt: TGTGCCACCAGCCGGGACCTCTTAGCCTCCTATAATTCACCCCTCCACTTT; CDR3aa: CATSRDLLASYNSPLHF
j_gene: TRBJ1-5; v_gene: TRBV28; d_gene: TRBD1; abundance: -; CDR3nt: TGTGCCAGCAGAAACCCCAGGGGGCGTCAGCCCCAGCATTTT; CDR3aa: CASRNPRGRQPQHF
j_gene: TRBJ2-7; v_gene: TRBV18; d_gene: -; abundance: -; CDR3nt: TGTGCCAGCTCACCACGGATCCCGGGTCGGGACAATACCTACGAGCAGTACTTC; CDR3aa: CASSPRIPGRDNTYEQYF
j_gene: TRBJ1-2; v_gene: TRBV5-1; d_gene: -; abundance: once; CDR3nt: TGCGCCAGCAGCTTGGAGAGGGACGGAACCTATGGCTACACCTTC; CDR3aa: CASSLERDGTYGYTF